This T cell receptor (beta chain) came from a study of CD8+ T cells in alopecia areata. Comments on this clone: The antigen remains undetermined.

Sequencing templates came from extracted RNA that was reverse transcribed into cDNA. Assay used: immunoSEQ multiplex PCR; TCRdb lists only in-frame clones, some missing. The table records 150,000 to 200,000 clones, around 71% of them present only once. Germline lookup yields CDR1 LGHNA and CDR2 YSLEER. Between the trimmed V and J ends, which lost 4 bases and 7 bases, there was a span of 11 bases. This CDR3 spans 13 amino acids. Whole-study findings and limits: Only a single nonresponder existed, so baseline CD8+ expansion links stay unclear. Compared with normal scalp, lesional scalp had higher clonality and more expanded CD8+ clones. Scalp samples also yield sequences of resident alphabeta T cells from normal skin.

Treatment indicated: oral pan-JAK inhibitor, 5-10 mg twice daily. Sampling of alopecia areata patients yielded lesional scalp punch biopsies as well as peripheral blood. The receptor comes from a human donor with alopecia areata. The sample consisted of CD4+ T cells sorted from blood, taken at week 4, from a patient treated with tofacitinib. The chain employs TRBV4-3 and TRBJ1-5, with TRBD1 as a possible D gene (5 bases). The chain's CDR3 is CASSRQLGQPQHF. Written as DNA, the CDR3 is TGCGCCAGCAGCCGACAGTTGGGGCAGCCCCAGCATTTT.